The T cell receptor beta chain described here comes from a study of cytomegalovirus exposure and HLA in healthy donors. General study results and limits: A missense variant in DCLRE1C was later tied to TCR beta V- and J-gene trimming.

With V trimmed by 4 bases and J by 6 bases, 7 bases remained unmatched. This CDR3 comprises 14 residues. Germline V CDR1 and CDR2: MNHNS, SASEGT. The PCR was carried out with 60 Vbeta primers and 13 Jbeta primers. Here immunoSEQ multiplex PCR was the method, and the copy in TCRdb shows in-frame clones only, minus some. Among around 76,000 clones listed, 60% to 85% were seen once. Sampled while nominally healthy, donors likely had unrecorded immune exposures. This clone was seen more than once but under ten times. Its antigen is not identified. The rearrangement uses TRBV6-1 and TRBJ1-2, with 8 bases identical to TRBD1. The sequenced material came from PBMCs. This TCR was recovered from a man aged 35 to 55 in good health and CMV-seronegative. This chain's CDR3 is CASSARTGWDGYTF. The DNA for the CDR3 is TGTGCCAGCAGTGCCCGGACAGGGTGGGATGGCTACACCTTC.